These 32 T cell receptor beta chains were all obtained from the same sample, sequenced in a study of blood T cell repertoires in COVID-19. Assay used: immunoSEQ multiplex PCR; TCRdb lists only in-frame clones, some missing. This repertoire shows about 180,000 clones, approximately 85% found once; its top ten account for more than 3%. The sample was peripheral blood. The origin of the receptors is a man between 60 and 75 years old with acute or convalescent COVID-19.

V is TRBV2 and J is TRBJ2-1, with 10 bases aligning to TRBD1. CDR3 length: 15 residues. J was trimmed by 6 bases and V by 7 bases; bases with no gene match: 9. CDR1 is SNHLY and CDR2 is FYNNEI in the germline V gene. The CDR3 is CASTPGQGKINEQFF. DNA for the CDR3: TGTGCCAGCACCCCGGGACAGGGGAAGATCAATGAGCAGTTCTTC.

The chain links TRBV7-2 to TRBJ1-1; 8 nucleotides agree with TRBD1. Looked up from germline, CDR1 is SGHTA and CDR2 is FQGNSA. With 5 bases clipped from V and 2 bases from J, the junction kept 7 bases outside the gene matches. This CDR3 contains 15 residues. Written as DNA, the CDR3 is TGTGCCAGCAGCCCTCGGACAGGGAGAAACACTGAAGCTTTCTTT. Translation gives CASSPRTGRNTEAFF.

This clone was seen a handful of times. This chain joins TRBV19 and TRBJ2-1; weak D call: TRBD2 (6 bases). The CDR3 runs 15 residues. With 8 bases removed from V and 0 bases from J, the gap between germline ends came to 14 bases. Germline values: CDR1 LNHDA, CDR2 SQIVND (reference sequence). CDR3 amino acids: CASSRLDSSYNEQFF. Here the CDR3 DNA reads TGTGCCAGTTCCCGACTAGATAGCTCCTACAATGAGCAGTTCTTC.

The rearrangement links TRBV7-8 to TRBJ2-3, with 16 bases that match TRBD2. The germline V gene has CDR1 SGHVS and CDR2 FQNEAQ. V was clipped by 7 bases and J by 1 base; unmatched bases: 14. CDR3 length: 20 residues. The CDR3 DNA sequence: TGTGCCAGCACCCCGGTCCCCGGGACTAGCGGGAGGGCCGGCACAGATACGCAGTATTTT. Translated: CASTPVPGTSGRAGTDTQYF.

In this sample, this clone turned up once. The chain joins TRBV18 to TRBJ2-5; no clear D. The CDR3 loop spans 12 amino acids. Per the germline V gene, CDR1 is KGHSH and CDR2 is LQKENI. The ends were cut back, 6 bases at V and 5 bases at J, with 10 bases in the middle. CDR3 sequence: CASSLLDETQYF. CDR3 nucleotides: TGTGCCAGCTCGCTCCTAGACGAGACCCAGTACTTC.

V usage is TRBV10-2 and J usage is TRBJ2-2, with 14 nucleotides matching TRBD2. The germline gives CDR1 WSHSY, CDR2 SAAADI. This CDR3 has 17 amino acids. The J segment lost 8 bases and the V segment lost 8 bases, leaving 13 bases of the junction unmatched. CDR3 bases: TGCGCCAGCGGGAGCGACTTGGGACTAGCGGGAGTGGGGGAGCTGTTTTTT. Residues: CASGSDLGLAGVGELFF.

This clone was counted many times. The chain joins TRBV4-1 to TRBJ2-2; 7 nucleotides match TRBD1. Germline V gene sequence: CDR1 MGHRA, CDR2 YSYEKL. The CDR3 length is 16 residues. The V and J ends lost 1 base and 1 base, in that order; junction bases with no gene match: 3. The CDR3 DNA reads TGCGCCAGCAGCCAAGGTCCAGGGGGGAACACCGGGGAGCTGTTTTTT. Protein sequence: CASSQGPGGNTGELFF.

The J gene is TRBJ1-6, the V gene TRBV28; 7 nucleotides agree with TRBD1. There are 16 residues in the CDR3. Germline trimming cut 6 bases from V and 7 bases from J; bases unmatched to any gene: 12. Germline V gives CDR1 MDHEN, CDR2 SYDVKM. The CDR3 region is CASSVDRRRRNSPLHF. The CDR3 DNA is TGTGCCAGCAGCGTGGACAGGCGGAGGCGGAATTCACCCCTCCACTTT. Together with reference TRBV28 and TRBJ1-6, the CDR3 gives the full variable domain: DVKVTQSSRYLVKRTGEKVFLECVQDMDHENMFWYRQDPGLGLRLIYFSYDVKMKEKGDIPEGYSVSREKKERFSLILESASTNQTSMYLCASSVDRRRRNSPLHFGNGTRLTVT.

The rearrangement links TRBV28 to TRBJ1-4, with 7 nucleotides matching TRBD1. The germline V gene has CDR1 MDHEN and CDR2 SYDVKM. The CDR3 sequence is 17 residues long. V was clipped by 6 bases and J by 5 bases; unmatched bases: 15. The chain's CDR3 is CASRGTTGRIDNEKLFF. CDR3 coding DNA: TGTGCCAGCAGGGGGACGACAGGGAGGATTGACAATGAAAAACTGTTTTTT.

CDR3 sequence (DNA): TGTGCCAGCAGCACCAAGAGAGAGACATGTCCCGCGCAGTACTTC. Translation: CASSTKRETCPAQYF. The V call is TRBV21-1, the J call TRBJ2-7; the table assigns TRBD1, which was not confirmed against the DNA. TRBV21-1 is a documented pseudogene. This CDR3 contains 15 residues.

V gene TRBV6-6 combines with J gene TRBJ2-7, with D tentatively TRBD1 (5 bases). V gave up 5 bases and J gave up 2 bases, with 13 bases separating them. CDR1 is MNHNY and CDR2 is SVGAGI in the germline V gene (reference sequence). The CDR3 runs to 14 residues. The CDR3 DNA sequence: TGTGCCAGCAGTCCTCGTGACAGACCCTACGAGCAGTACTTC. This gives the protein CASSPRDRPYEQYF.

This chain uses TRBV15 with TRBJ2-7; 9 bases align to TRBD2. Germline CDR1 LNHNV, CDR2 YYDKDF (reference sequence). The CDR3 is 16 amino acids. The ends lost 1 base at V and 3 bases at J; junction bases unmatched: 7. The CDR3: CATSRAGVAGDYEQYF. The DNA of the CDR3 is TGTGCCACCAGCAGAGCTGGAGTAGCGGGAGACTACGAGCAGTACTTC.

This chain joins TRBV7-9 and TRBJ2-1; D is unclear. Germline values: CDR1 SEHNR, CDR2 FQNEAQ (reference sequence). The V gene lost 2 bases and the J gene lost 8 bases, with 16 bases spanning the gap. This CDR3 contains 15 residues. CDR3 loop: CASSLNAGKWDEQFF. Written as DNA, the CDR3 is TGTGCCAGCAGCTTAAATGCAGGAAAGTGGGATGAGCAGTTCTTC.

CDR3 in amino acids: CASSGTGQGADGYTF. The CDR3 DNA is TGCGCCAGCAGCGGTACGGGACAGGGGGCTGATGGCTACACCTTC. The rearrangement links TRBV5-1 to TRBJ1-2, with 12 bases identical to TRBD1. The germline CDR1 and CDR2 sequences are SGHRS and YFSETQ. Trimming at V came to 4 bases and at J to 6 bases, leaving 7 bases not matched to a gene. This CDR3 is 15 amino acids long.

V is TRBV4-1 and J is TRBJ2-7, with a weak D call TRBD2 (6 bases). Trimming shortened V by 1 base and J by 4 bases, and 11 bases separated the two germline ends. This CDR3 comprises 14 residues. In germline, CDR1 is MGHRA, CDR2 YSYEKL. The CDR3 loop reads CASSQAPGRYEQYF. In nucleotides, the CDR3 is TGCGCCAGCAGCCAAGCTCCAGGGAGGTACGAGCAGTACTTC.

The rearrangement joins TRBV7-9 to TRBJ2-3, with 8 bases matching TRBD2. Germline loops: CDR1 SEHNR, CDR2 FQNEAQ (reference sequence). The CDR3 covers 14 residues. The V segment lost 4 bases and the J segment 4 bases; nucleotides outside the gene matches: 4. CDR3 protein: CASSSGTSADTQYF. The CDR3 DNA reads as TGTGCCAGCAGCTCCGGGACTAGTGCAGATACGCAGTATTTT.

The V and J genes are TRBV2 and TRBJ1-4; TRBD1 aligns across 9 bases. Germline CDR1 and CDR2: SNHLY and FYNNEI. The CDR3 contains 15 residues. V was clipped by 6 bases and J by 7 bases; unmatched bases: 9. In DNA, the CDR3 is TGTGCCAGCAGCGCCCCGGGACAGGGTCGTGAAAAACTGTTTTTT. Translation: CASSAPGQGREKLFF.

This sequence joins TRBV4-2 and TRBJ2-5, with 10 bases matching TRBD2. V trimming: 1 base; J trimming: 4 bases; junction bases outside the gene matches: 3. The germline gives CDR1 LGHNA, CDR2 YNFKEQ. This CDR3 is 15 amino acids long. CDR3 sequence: CASSQGLAGVETQYF. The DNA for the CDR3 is TGTGCCAGCAGCCAAGGGCTAGCGGGAGTAGAGACCCAGTACTTC.

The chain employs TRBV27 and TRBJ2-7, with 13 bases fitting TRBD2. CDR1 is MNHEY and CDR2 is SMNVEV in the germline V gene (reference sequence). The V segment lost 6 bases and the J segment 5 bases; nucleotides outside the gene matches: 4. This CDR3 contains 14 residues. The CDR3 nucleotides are TGTGCCAGCAGACTAGCGGGAGGGGGCAACGAGCAGTACTTC. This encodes CASRLAGGGNEQYF.

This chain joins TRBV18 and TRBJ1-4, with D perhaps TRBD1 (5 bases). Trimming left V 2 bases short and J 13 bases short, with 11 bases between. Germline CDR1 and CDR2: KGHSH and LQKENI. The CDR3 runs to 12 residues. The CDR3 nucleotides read TGTGCCAGCTCACCAGACAGAAAAGGACTGTTTTTT. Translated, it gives CASSPDRKGLFF.

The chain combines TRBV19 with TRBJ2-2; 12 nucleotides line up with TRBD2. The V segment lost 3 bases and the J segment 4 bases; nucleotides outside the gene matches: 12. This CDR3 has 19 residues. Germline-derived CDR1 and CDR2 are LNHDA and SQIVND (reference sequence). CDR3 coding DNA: TGTGCCAGTAGTATTCGGGCTAGCGGGAGGGCCTCGGGCACCGGGGAGCTGTTTTTT. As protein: CASSIRASGRASGTGELFF.

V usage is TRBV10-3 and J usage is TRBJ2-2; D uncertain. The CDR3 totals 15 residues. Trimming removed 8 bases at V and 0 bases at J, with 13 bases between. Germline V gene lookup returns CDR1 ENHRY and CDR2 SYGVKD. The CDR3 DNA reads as TGTGCCATCGGGTTAGCAGACTCGAACACCGGGGAGCTGTTTTTT. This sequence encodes CAIGLADSNTGELFF.

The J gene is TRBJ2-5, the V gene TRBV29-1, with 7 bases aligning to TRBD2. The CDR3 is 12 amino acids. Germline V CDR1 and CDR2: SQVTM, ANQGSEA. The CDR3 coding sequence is TGCGGGGGGGAGTGGAACCAAGAGACCCAGTACTTC. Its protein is CGGEWNQETQYF.

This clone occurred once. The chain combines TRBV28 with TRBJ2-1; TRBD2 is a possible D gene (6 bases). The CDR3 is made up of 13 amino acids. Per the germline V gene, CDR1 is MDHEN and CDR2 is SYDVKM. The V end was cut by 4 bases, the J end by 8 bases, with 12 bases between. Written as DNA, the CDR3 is TGTGCCAGCAGTTCCCGACTAGGGGATGAGCAGTTCTTC. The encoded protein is CASSSRLGDEQFF.

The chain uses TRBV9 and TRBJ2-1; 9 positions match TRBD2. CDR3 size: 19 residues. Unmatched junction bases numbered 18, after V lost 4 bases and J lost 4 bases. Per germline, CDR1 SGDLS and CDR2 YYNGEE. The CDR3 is CASSMGREGPSFLYNEQFF. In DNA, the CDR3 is TGTGCCAGCAGCATGGGGCGGGAGGGGCCCTCTTTCCTTTACAATGAGCAGTTCTTC.

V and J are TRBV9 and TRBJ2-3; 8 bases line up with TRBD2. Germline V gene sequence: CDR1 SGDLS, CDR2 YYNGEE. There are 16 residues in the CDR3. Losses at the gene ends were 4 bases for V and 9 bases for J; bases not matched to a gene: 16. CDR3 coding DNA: TGTGCCAGCAGCCCACCCGGCGGGAGGTCAGATGAAACGCAGTATTTT. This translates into CASSPPGGRSDETQYF.

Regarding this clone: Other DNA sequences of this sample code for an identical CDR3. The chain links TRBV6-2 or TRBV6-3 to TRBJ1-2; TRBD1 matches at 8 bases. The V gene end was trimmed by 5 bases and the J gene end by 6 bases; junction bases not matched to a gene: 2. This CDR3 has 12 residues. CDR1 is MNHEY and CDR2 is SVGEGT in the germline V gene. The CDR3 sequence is CASSQGQDGYTF. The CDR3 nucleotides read TGTGCCAGCAGTCAGGGACAGGATGGCTACACCTTC.

The CDR3 reads CASSLYRESDEQYF. The CDR3 nucleotides read TGCGCCAGCAGCTTGTACCGGGAGTCTGACGAGCAGTACTTC. J is TRBJ2-7 and V is TRBV5-1; D is perhaps TRBD2 (6 bases). CDR3 length: 14 amino acids. Germline V CDR1 and CDR2: SGHRS, YFSETQ. V dropped 1 base and J dropped 5 bases, with 13 bases sitting between them.

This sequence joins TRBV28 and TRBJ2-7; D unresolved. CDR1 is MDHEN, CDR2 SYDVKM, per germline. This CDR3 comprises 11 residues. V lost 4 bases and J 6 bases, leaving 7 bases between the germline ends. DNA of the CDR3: TGTGCCAGCAGTTCCTCCCGCGAGCAGTACTTC. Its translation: CASSSSREQYF.

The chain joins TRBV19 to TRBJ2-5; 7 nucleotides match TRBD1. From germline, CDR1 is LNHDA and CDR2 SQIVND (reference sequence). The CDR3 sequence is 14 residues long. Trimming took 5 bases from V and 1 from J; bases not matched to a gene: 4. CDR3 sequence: CASSEGTAQETQYF. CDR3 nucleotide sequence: TGTGCCAGTAGTGAAGGGACAGCCCAAGAGACCCAGTACTTC.

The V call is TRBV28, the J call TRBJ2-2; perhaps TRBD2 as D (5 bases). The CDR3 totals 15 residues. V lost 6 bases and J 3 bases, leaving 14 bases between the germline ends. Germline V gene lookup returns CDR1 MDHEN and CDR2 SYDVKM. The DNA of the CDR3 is TGTGCCAGCAGATCCGGACTCGGGCACACCGGGGAGCTGTTTTTT. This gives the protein CASRSGLGHTGELFF.

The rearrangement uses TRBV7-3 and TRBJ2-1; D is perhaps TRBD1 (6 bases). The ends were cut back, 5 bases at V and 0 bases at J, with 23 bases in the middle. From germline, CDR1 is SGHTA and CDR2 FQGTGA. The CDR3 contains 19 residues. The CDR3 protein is CASSVGTQSSASSYNEQFF. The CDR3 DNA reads TGTGCCAGCAGCGTGGGGACACAGAGTAGCGCGAGCTCCTACAATGAGCAGTTCTTC.